One and the same sample provided the 10 T cell receptor beta chains below, sequenced in a study of blood T cell repertoires in COVID-19. Here immunoSEQ multiplex PCR was the method, and the copy in TCRdb shows in-frame clones only, minus some. The sample has under 110,000 clones; 91% are singletons. Sequenced sample: peripheral blood. All receptors derive from a man aged 45 to 65 with acute or convalescent COVID-19.

This chain uses TRBV5-1 with TRBJ1-2; D unresolved. The CDR3 sequence is 19 residues long. Germline loops: CDR1 SGHRS, CDR2 YFSETQ. V gave up 1 base and J gave up 0 bases, with 22 bases separating them. This chain's CDR3 is CASSLTFMRLRLSNYGYTF. For the CDR3, the DNA is TGCGCCAGCAGCTTGACGTTCATGAGGCTACGACTATCTAACTATGGCTACACCTTC.

J is TRBJ1-3 and V is TRBV5-6; 7 bases are a match to TRBD1. The CDR3 is 17 amino acids. V lost 2 bases and J lost 0; bases outside the gene matches: 8. Per the germline V gene, CDR1 is SGHDT and CDR2 is YYEEEE. The CDR3 protein is CASSFPGQTFSGNTIYF. The CDR3 bases are TGTGCCAGCAGCTTCCCGGGACAGACCTTCTCTGGAAACACCATATATTTT.

J is TRBJ1-2 and V is TRBV5-1, with 8 bases lining up with TRBD1. J lost 8 bases, V lost 5 bases, and 11 bases had no gene match. Germline V lookup: CDR1 SGHRS, CDR2 YFSETQ. The CDR3 totals 14 residues. CDR3 DNA sequence: TGCGCCAGCAGGAATACCGGGACAGGAGAAGGCTACACCTTC. The encoded protein is CASRNTGTGEGYTF.

The chain has TRBV5-1 and TRBJ2-7; a weak D match, TRBD2 (5 bases). V was shortened by 2 bases and J by 2 bases, with 17 bases between the two germline ends. Per germline, CDR1 SGHRS and CDR2 YFSETQ. CDR3 length: 16 amino acids. The CDR3 is CASSLTGGGSPYEQYF. CDR3 nucleotides: TGCGCCAGCAGCTTAACTGGAGGCGGGTCACCCTACGAGCAGTACTTC.

This sequence joins TRBV4-3 and TRBJ1-1; possibly TRBD1 for D (5 bases). This CDR3 is built from 16 residues. Germline CDR1 reads LGHNA; CDR2 reads YSLEER. V was pared by 1 base and J by 3 bases, with 15 bases between. CDR3 DNA sequence: TGCGCCAGCAGCCAAGTCGCTTATGACAGTTACACTGAAGCTTTCTTT. Its protein is CASSQVAYDSYTEAFF.

The V and J genes are TRBV7-3 and TRBJ1-1; a weak D match, TRBD1 (6 bases). CDR3 size: 13 residues. Trimming shortened V by 8 bases and J by 0 bases, and 10 bases separated the two germline ends. Germline lookup yields CDR1 SGHTA and CDR2 FQGTGA. The CDR3 DNA is TGTGCCAGCGGACAGAACATGAACACTGAAGCTTTCTTT. Translation: CASGQNMNTEAFF.

The V and J genes are TRBV29-1 and TRBJ2-2; 11 positions agree with TRBD2. This CDR3 is 15 amino acids long. The V gene's germline CDR1 is SQVTM and CDR2 ANQGSEA. Unmatched junction bases numbered 5, after V lost 6 bases and J lost 2 bases. The CDR3 DNA follows: TGCAGCGTAGGTACTAGCGGGGGCAACACCGGGGAGCTGTTTTTT. This sequence encodes CSVGTSGGNTGELFF.

J is TRBJ2-7 and V is TRBV2; TRBD1 is a possible D gene (6 bases). Germline V gives CDR1 SNHLY, CDR2 FYNNEI. The CDR3 extends over 15 amino acids. Trimming stripped 5 bases from V and 7 bases from J, with 21 bases between. The chain's CDR3 is CASSRDTRLLGEQYF. The DNA for the CDR3 is TGTGCCAGCAGTCGGGACACCCGGCTTTTGGGGGAGCAGTACTTC.

This clone was counted a few times. This chain connects TRBV5-4 to TRBJ2-1, with D perhaps TRBD2 (6 bases). CDR1 is SGHNT and CDR2 is YYREEE in the germline V gene (reference sequence). The V end lost 4 bases, the J end lost 2 bases, and 16 bases lay between the germline ends. This CDR3 comprises 16 residues. Here the CDR3 DNA reads TGTGCCAGCAGCCAGCTTGGGGGAGGCACCTACAATGAGCAGTTCTTC. Translating gives CASSQLGGGTYNEQFF. The whole variable domain, remainder taken from reference TRBV5-4 and TRBJ2-1, is ETGVTQSPTHLIKTRGQQVTLRCSSQSGHNTVSWYQQALGQGPQFIFQYYREEENGRGNFPPRFSGLQFPNYSSELNVNALELDDSALYLCASSQLGGGTYNEQFFGPGTRLTVL.

The V gene is TRBV2, the J gene TRBJ1-2, with D possibly being TRBD1 (5 bases). The germline CDR1 and CDR2 sequences are SNHLY and FYNNEI. The CDR3 length is 12 residues. Trimming cost V 5 bases and J 5 bases, with 9 bases left between them. CDR3: CASSRGEYGYTF. For the CDR3, the DNA is TGTGCCAGCAGTCGGGGGGAGTATGGCTACACCTTC. The whole variable domain, remainder taken from reference TRBV2 and TRBJ1-2, is EPEVTQTPSHQVTQMGQEVILRCVPISNHLYFYWYRQILGQKVEFLVSFYNNEISEKSEIFDDQFSVERPDGSNFTLKIRSTKLEDSAMYFCASSRGEYGYTFGSGTRLTVV.